The 16 T cell receptor beta chains in this list originate from one sample, sequenced in a study of blood T cells in healthy people across ages. Using a J-beta primer mix together with a sample-barcoded 5' primer, a second PCR was run for about 6 to 12 cycles. TCRdb processed the 5' RACE reads anew with MiXCR; each CDR3 protein has one entry. The data hold approximately 760,000 distinct CDR3 sequences, with roughly 25% observed a single time. The same sample was also used in a study of T cells of mothers and their children.

The sample consisted of blood. These receptors all come from a boy younger than 18 in good health.

The gene calls are TRBV29-1 and TRBJ2-5; 10 bases agree with TRBD1. The CDR3 loop spans 13 amino acids. Germline values: CDR1 SQVTM, CDR2 ANQGSEA. V trimming: 7 bases; J trimming: 5 bases; junction bases outside the gene matches: 7. For the CDR3, the DNA is TGCAGCGAAAGACAGGGGGCTCAGGAGACCCAGTACTTC. Translating gives CSERQGAQETQYF.

This chain connects TRBV19 to TRBJ2-2, with D unclear. With 4 bases removed from V and 1 base from J, the gap between germline ends came to 7 bases. The germline CDR1 and CDR2 sequences are LNHDA and SQIVND (reference sequence). The length of the CDR3 is 14 residues. The chain's CDR3 is CASSRYMNTGELFF. For the CDR3, the DNA is TGTGCCAGTAGTAGATATATGAACACCGGGGAGCTGTTTTTT. Using reference TRBV19 and TRBJ2-2 for the parts outside the CDR3, the full variable domain is DGGITQSPKYLFRKEGQNVTLSCEQNLNHDAMYWYRQDPGQGLRLIYYSQIVNDFQKGDIAEGYSVSREKKESFPLTVTSAQKNPTAFYLCASSRYMNTGELFFGEGSRLTVL.

Here the CDR3 DNA reads TGTGCCAGCAGCTTAAAGGGGGGTAATGGCTACACCTTC. As protein: CASSLKGGNGYTF. This chain connects TRBV7-3 to TRBJ1-2; the D gene is possibly TRBD1 (6 bases). Looked up from germline, CDR1 is SGHTA and CDR2 is FQGTGA. Trimming took 1 base from V and 6 from J, leaving 9 bases between them. The CDR3 totals 13 residues. The variable domain in full, completed from reference TRBV7-3 and TRBJ1-2, reads GAGVSQTPSNKVTEKGKYVELRCDPISGHTALYWYRQSLGQGPEFLIYFQGTGAADDSGLPNDRFFAVRPEGSVSTLKIQRTERGDSAVYLCASSLKGGNGYTFGSGTRLTVV.

This clonotype was seen a handful of times. This chain connects TRBV4-1 to TRBJ1-2; 8 bases fit TRBD1. The germline gives CDR1 MGHRA, CDR2 YSYEKL. The length of the CDR3 is 13 residues. The J segment lost 4 bases and the V segment lost 3 bases, leaving 1 base of the junction unmatched. In nucleotides, the CDR3 is TGCGCCAGCAGCCAGACAGGGGCCTATGGCTACACCTTC. Its translation: CASSQTGAYGYTF.

This clonotype was counted a few times. This chain links TRBV11-2 with TRBJ1-3; unclear D gene. Trimming took 5 bases from V and 4 from J, leaving 12 bases between them. This CDR3 spans 14 amino acids. CDR1 and CDR2 (germline): SGHAT, FQNNGV. DNA for the CDR3: TGTGCCAGCAGCCCGGACGGACGCGGAAACACCATATATTTT. This sequence encodes CASSPDGRGNTIYF.

This clonotype was detected a few times. The CDR3 DNA sequence: TGCAGTGCTACACAGGGGATCTGGGGCTACACCTTC. The encoded protein is CSATQGIWGYTF. V gene TRBV20-1 combines with J gene TRBJ1-2; 7 bases fit TRBD1. This CDR3 spans 12 amino acids. The ends lost 4 bases at V and 8 bases at J; junction bases unmatched: 7. Germline V lookup: CDR1 DFQATT, CDR2 SNEGSKA (reference sequence).

This chain joins TRBV20-1 and TRBJ2-7; 14 bases are a match to TRBD2. V shed 3 bases and J 2 bases; nucleotides not matched to a gene: 3. Germline V gene data show CDR1 as DFQATT and CDR2 as SNEGSKA (reference sequence). This CDR3 region has 15 residues. The CDR3 region is CSARSTSGGAYEQYF. CDR3 bases: TGCAGTGCTAGGTCGACTAGCGGGGGGGCCTACGAGCAGTACTTC.

The chain employs TRBV4-1 and TRBJ2-1; 8 bases are shared with TRBD2. The last part of the DNA fits TRBJ2-7 better; the J call may be wrong. There are 16 residues in the CDR3. Germline V lookup: CDR1 MGHRA, CDR2 YSYEKL. CDR3 loop: CASSQDRASGYYEQYF. The CDR3 region has the DNA TGCGCCAGCAGCCAAGATCGGGCTAGCGGGTACTACGAGCAGTACTTC.

The V call is TRBV2, the J call TRBJ1-2, with TRBD1 identical over 8 bases. The CDR3 loop spans 16 amino acids. CDR1 and CDR2 from the germline V gene are SNHLY and FYNNEI. J gave up 4 bases and V 4 bases, and 11 bases lay outside the gene matches. The CDR3 DNA follows: TGTGCCAGCAGTGCGGACTTGGGGGACAGGACCTATGGCTACACCTTC. This gives the protein CASSADLGDRTYGYTF. The entire variable domain, with the rest obtained from reference TRBV2 and TRBJ1-2, is as follows: EPEVTQTPSHQVTQMGQEVILRCVPISNHLYFYWYRQILGQKVEFLVSFYNNEISEKSEIFDDQFSVERPDGSNFTLKIRSTKLEDSAMYFCASSADLGDRTYGYTFGSGTRLTVV.

In its sample, this clonotype was seen a few times. The genes are TRBV4-2 and TRBJ2-3; D unclear. The V end was cut by 1 base, the J end by 0 bases, with 8 bases between. The CDR3 loop spans 15 amino acids. The germline V gene encodes CDR1 LGHNA and CDR2 YNFKEQ. The CDR3 reads CASSQGTLSTDTQYF. CDR3 coding DNA: TGTGCCAGCAGCCAAGGCACACTTAGCACAGATACGCAGTATTTT.

On this clonotype: The germline gene is not matched at one end of the junction; a read error may be the cause. The chain links TRBV7-7 to TRBJ2-1; D is perhaps TRBD1 or TRBD2 (6 bases each). The end of the DNA aligns better with TRBJ2-5, so the J call may be wrong. Per germline, CDR1 SSHAT and CDR2 FNYEAQ (reference sequence). This CDR3 is 15 amino acids long. The CDR3 loop reads CASSPVGGEEETQYF. The CDR3 DNA follows: TGTGCTAGCAGCCCCGTCGGGGGCGAAGAAGAGACCCAGTACTTC.

The rearrangement links TRBV2 to TRBJ2-7; D is uncertain. The germline CDR1 and CDR2 sequences are SNHLY and FYNNEI. There are 14 residues in the CDR3. The germline V and J ends were trimmed by 4 bases and 2 bases, with 12 bases remaining between them. The CDR3 protein is CASSGQIPTYEQYF. The CDR3 DNA reads as TGTGCCAGCAGTGGGCAGATCCCTACCTACGAGCAGTACTTC.

The rearrangement uses TRBV28 and TRBJ2-5; 7 bases map to TRBD2. The CDR3 contains 14 residues. The germline CDR1 and CDR2 sequences are MDHEN and SYDVKM. With 2 bases clipped from V and 5 bases from J, the junction kept 5 bases outside the gene matches. CDR3 DNA sequence: TGTGCCAGCAGTTTAGTGCGGGAGATTGAGACCCAGTACTTC. It yields the protein CASSLVREIETQYF.

Only a few counts were recorded for this clonotype. The chain combines TRBV5-1 with TRBJ2-5; no definite D call. This CDR3 spans 13 amino acids. Germline V gives CDR1 SGHRS, CDR2 YFSETQ. Deletions cut 4 bases from V and 4 bases from J, with 11 bases between. The CDR3 coding sequence is TGCGCCAGCAGCCTGGAGCAGATAGAGACCCAGTACTTC. Encoded protein: CASSLEQIETQYF.

This rearrangement joins TRBV20-1 to TRBJ2-5; 9 bases are shared with TRBD2. The DNA end favors TRBJ2-7, so the J call may be wrong. Per the germline V gene, CDR1 is DFQATT and CDR2 is SNEGSKA (reference sequence). The CDR3 spans 15 residues. CDR3 region: CSARVGLAPSYEQYF. CDR3 nucleotides: TGCAGTGCTAGAGTAGGACTAGCGCCGTCCTACGAGCAGTACTTC.

The chain has TRBV15 and TRBJ2-5; D unresolved. V dropped 3 bases and J dropped 5 bases, with 4 bases sitting between them. CDR3 length: 11 amino acids. The germline V gene has CDR1 LNHNV and CDR2 YYDKDF (reference sequence). CDR3 region: CATSSWETQYF. The CDR3 DNA is TGTGCCACCAGCAGCTGGGAGACCCAGTACTTC.